The clone carrying this T cell receptor (beta chain) was observed many times. The sample is drawn from a study of blood T cells in healthy people across ages. Study-level background: Template switching retrieved approximately one barcoded beta molecule for each two T cells.

Germline CDR1 reads SGHTA; CDR2 reads FQGTGA. V dropped 0 bases and J dropped 4 bases, with 9 bases sitting between them. The CDR3 has 14 amino acids. The authors ran a second PCR of about 7 to 11 cycles using a sample-barcoded 5' primer and a J-beta primer mix. MiXCR was run by TCRdb on the 5' RACE reads, yielding one entry per CDR3 protein. The data contain hundreds of thousands of distinct CDR3 sequences, about 30% of them singletons. This chain joins TRBV7-3 and TRBJ1-2, with TRBD1 as a possible D gene (6 bases). The specimen was blood. This receptor was obtained from a woman of 80 years or more in good health. The CDR3: CASSLTGGTYGYTF. For the CDR3, the DNA is TGTGCCAGCAGCTTAACCGGGGGCACCTATGGCTACACCTTC.